The entry below describes one T cell receptor beta chain. The antigen is unknown. CDR1 MNHEY and CDR2 SVGAGI come from the germline V gene. The V end lost 2 bases, the J end lost 3 bases, and 10 bases lay between the germline ends. The CDR3 extends over 15 amino acids. The source of the sample is a study of T cell responses to AZD1222 COVID-19 vaccine. Findings and caveats of the study: Nearly half of the spike-specific TCRs reportedly recognize variant regions that carry no mutations. Donor demographics were predominantly white British with a female majority; clonal diversity may be underestimated. Increases in Spike-specific TCR breadth and depth were seen after two AZD1222 doses.

Libraries were prepared by immunoSEQ multiplex PCR; TCRdb keeps only in-frame clonotypes and omits some of them. The data hold about 190,000 clones, with roughly nine tenths observed a single time. Sequences were derived from peripheral blood, sampled on day 0 of AZD1222 vaccination. The receptor was isolated from an adult in good health. The chain carries TRBV6-5 and TRBJ1-4, with D possibly matching TRBD1 (6 bases). The CDR3 DNA reads as TGTGCCAGCAGTTACGGGGCAGGGGCTAATGAAAAACTGTTTTTT. It encodes CASSYGAGANEKLFF.